Sequencing of this T cell receptor beta chain was carried out in a study of control samples from healthy donors and cancer patients. The repertoire was sequenced with immunoSEQ multiplex PCR; TCRdb's copy has only in-frame clones and lacks some. The table lists about 150,000 clones, around 94% of them singletons. The CDR3 runs 12 residues. The V end was cut by 11 bases, the J end by 11 bases, with 21 bases between. CDR1 PRHDT and CDR2 FYEKMQ come from the germline V gene (reference sequence). The specimen sequenced was PBMCs. The chain is built from TRBV13 and TRBJ1-1; D gene ambiguous. The receptor was derived from a man between 60 and 70 years old with colorectal cancer. The CDR3 nucleotides are TGTGCCTGCGGGAGGGATAAATCGGATGCTTTCTTT. Amino acid sequence: CACGRDKSDAFF.